This T cell receptor (beta chain) stems from a study of T cell responses to AZD1222 COVID-19 vaccine. TCRdb's table, derived via immunoSEQ multiplex PCR, lists solely in-frame clones and lacks some. The table has 100,000 or so clones, more than 75% seen once. V lost 8 bases and J lost 10, with 18 bases in between. The CDR3 totals 13 residues. The germline gives CDR1 WSHSY, CDR2 SAAADI. This clone appeared a few times. The sequenced sample was peripheral blood, obtained on day 0 of AZD1222 vaccination. This receptor was taken from an adult in good health. This chain joins TRBV10-2 and TRBJ1-5; D might be TRBD1 (5 bases). Here the CDR3 reads CASQFSRTSPQHF. Here the CDR3 DNA reads TGCGCCAGCCAGTTCTCTAGGACAAGCCCCCAGCATTTT.